This paragraph reports one T cell receptor (beta chain). Its specificity is unknown. The PCR used 60 Vbeta and 13 Jbeta primers. Clones were read by immunoSEQ multiplex PCR, and TCRdb kept only the in-frame ones, dropping some. The sample lists 150,000 or so clones; approximately 81% were seen once. The sample is drawn from a study of cytomegalovirus exposure and HLA in healthy donors. The CDR3 loop spans 14 amino acids. Germline lookup yields CDR1 PRHDT and CDR2 FYEKMQ (reference sequence). Trimming removed 5 bases from V and 0 bases from J; junction bases left unmatched: 4. Study findings and constraints: In all likelihood, a cluster of highly shared sequence variants was a sequencing artifact.

The chain is built from TRBV13 and TRBJ2-7, with 7 bases lining up with TRBD1. The TCR was taken from a woman in her late teens or twenties in good health and CMV-seronegative. What was sequenced was PBMCs. The DNA of the CDR3 is TGTGCCAGCAGCCGACAGGGTAGCTCCTACGAGCAGTACTTC. Translating it yields CASSRQGSSYEQYF.